A single sample gave rise to the 4 T cell receptor beta chains below, sequenced in a study of blood T cell repertoires in COVID-19. Some clones are missing from TCRdb's copy, which holds only in-frame ones; the method was immunoSEQ multiplex PCR. This table has about 210,000 clones, approximately 84% appearing once. The sample consisted of peripheral blood. The receptors stem from a woman in her forties or fifties with active or convalescent COVID-19.

This chain connects TRBV6-5 to TRBJ2-1; TRBD2 matches 12 bases. V shed 6 bases and J 5 bases; nucleotides not matched to a gene: 5. Germline V gene lookup returns CDR1 MNHEY and CDR2 SVGAGI. The CDR3 spans 15 residues. CDR3 protein: CASRPGTSGHNEQFF. For the CDR3, the DNA is TGTGCCAGCAGGCCCGGGACTAGCGGGCACAATGAGCAGTTCTTC.

The chain recombines TRBV28 with TRBJ2-3; 10 nucleotides align to TRBD1. In germline, CDR1 is MDHEN, CDR2 SYDVKM. After removal of 6 bases from V and 7 bases from J, the junction contained 10 bases not matched to a gene. This CDR3 is built from 15 residues. CDR3 sequence (DNA): TGTGCCAGCAGAACGCCGACAGGGGGCGCACATACGCAGTATTTT. It yields the protein CASRTPTGGAHTQYF.

The chain links TRBV18 to TRBJ1-5, with D possibly matching TRBD1 (6 bases). Trimming cost V 6 bases and J 8 bases, with 11 bases left between them. Germline V gene sequence: CDR1 KGHSH, CDR2 LQKENI. The CDR3 consists of 12 residues. This CDR3 is CASSDRSEPQHF. The CDR3 region has the DNA TGTGCCAGCTCCGACAGGTCTGAGCCCCAGCATTTT.

The chain employs TRBV9 and TRBJ1-2; 9 bases match TRBD1. The junction had 13 bases not matched to a gene; V was cut back by 3 bases and J by 4 bases. The CDR3 length is 17 residues. CDR1 is SGDLS, CDR2 YYNGEE, per germline. Written as DNA, the CDR3 is TGTGCCAGCAGCGCCCCTACAGGGGGCTCCGCGACCTATGGCTACACCTTC. Its protein product is CASSAPTGGSATYGYTF.